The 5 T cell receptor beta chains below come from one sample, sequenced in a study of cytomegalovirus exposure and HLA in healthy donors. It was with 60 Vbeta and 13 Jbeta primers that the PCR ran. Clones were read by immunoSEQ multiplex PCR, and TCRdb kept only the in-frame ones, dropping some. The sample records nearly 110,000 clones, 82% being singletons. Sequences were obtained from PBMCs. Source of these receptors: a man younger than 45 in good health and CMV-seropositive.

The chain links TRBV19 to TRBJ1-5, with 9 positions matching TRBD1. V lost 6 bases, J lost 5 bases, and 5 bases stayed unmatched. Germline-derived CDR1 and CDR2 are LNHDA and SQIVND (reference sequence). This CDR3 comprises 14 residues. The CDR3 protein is CASSQDRGDQPQHF. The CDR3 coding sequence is TGTGCCAGTAGCCAGGACAGGGGAGATCAGCCCCAGCATTTT. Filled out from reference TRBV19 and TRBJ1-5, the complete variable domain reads DGGITQSPKYLFRKEGQNVTLSCEQNLNHDAMYWYRQDPGQGLRLIYYSQIVNDFQKGDIAEGYSVSREKKESFPLTVTSAQKNPTAFYLCASSQDRGDQPQHFGDGTRLSIL.

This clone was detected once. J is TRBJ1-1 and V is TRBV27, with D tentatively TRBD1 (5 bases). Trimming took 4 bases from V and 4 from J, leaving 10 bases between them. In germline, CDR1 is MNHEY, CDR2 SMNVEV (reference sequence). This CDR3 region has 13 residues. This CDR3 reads CASSSLGGTEAFF. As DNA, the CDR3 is TGTGCCAGCAGTTCCCTCGGGGGCACTGAAGCTTTCTTT.

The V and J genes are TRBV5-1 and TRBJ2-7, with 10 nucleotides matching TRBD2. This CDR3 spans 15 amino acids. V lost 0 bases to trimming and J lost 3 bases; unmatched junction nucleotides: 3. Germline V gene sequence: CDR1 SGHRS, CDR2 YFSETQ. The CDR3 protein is CASSLASGGLYEQYF. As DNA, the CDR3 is TGCGCCAGCAGCTTGGCTAGCGGGGGACTCTACGAGCAGTACTTC.

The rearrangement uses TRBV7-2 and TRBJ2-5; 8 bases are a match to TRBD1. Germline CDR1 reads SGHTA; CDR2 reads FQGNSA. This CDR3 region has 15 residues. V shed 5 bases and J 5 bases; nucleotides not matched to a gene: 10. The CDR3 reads CASSRRTGIMETQYF. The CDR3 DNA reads TGTGCCAGCAGCCGGAGGACAGGGATCATGGAGACCCAGTACTTC.

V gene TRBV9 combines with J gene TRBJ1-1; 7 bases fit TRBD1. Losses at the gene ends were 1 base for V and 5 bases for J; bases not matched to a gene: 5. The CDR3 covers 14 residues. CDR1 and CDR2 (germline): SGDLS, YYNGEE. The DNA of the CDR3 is TGTGCCAGCAGCGTAACACAGGGGCGAACTGAAGCTTTCTTT. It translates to CASSVTQGRTEAFF.